This TCR beta chain was captured in a study of T cell repertoires in cytomegalovirus infection. Regarding the study as a whole: Cumulative public TCR beta family frequency identified CMV carriers with the relevant HLA.

To note about this clonotype: The antigen remains unidentified.

One entry per CDR3 protein, called by TCRdb with MiXCR from the reads. Among 650,000 to 900,000 distinct CDR3 sequences listed, roughly 28% were seen once. V was shortened by 0 bases and J by 9 bases, with 9 bases between the two germline ends. The germline V gene encodes CDR1 MNHGY and CDR2 SAAAGT. The length of the CDR3 is 13 residues. This sample comprised cultured CD8+ T cells from PBMCs, obtained from culture after CMV antigen stimulation. The chain has TRBV6-8 and TRBJ2-1, with D possibly TRBD1 on 6 matching bases. The TCR sequence derives from a human donor in good health (CMV status not recorded). Some clones in this sample may be carry-over from other donors' samples. CDR3 DNA: TGTGCCAGCAGTTACTCGACAGGTCCTGAGCAGTTCTTC. It codes for CASSYSTGPEQFF.